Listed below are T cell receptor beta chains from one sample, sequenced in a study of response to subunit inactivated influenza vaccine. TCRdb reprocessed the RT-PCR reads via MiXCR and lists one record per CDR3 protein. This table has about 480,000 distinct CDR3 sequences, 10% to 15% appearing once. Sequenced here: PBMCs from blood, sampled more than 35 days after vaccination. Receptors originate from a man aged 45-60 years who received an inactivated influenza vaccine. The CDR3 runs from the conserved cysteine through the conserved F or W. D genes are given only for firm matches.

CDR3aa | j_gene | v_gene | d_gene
CASRETTSYEQYF | TRBJ2-7 | TRBV28 | NA
CACSPDLYGYTF | TRBJ1-2 | TRBV27 | NA
CASSPTSDNNEQFF | TRBJ2-1 | TRBV18 | TRBD2
CASRARPFNYGYTF | TRBJ1-2 | TRBV5-8 | NA
CASSQEPETGWRKGYTF | TRBJ1-2 | TRBV4-1 | TRBD1
CASSDFSRSPLHF | TRBJ1-6 | TRBV3-1 | NA
CASSHSPLYEQYF | TRBJ2-7 | TRBV3-1 | NA
CASIGGGAGNEQFF | TRBJ2-1 | TRBV5-1 | TRBD2
CASSYTAYNEQFF | TRBJ2-1 | TRBV6-2/TRBV6-3 | NA
CASSLFTGGYEQYF | TRBJ2-7 | TRBV12-3/TRBV12-4 | TRBD1
CASSLGQPFTDTQYF | TRBJ2-3 | TRBV5-6 | NA
CASSLGGTHNNEQFF | TRBJ2-1 | TRBV7-9 | NA
CASSLLAGGPFF | TRBJ2-1 | TRBV7-2 | TRBD2
CASQPAPDREGETQYF | TRBJ2-5 | TRBV5-1 | TRBD1
CASSPIQGGNTEAFF | TRBJ1-1 | TRBV5-6 | TRBD1
CSASPVTGNQPQHF | TRBJ1-5 | TRBV20-1 | TRBD1
CSAGKRDPPRNEQFF | TRBJ2-1 | TRBV20-1 | TRBD2
CASSLWGQGGTGELFF | TRBJ2-2 | TRBV27 | TRBD1
CASSFDPKFANTGELFF | TRBJ2-2 | TRBV7-6 | NA
CASSRREPPGELFF | TRBJ2-2 | TRBV3-1 | NA
CAISEGYGRKEQYF | TRBJ2-7 | TRBV10-3 | NA
CASSPGQGPQGTQYF | TRBJ2-3 | TRBV7-6 | TRBD1
CATLRDRGAEAFF | TRBJ1-1 | TRBV6-2/TRBV6-3 | TRBD1
CASSLFGAQGGELFF | TRBJ2-2 | TRBV7-2 | NA
CASSLGRGPLEQFF | TRBJ2-1 | TRBV7-9 | NA
CASSPGLAGDPPYEQYF | TRBJ2-7 | TRBV12-3/TRBV12-4 | TRBD2
CSAAPASGRANEQFF | TRBJ2-1 | TRBV20-1 | TRBD2
CASSPRSGSSYNEQFF | TRBJ2-1 | TRBV7-9 | TRBD2